This T cell receptor beta chain appears in the sequencing data of a study of blood T cell repertoires in COVID-19. Study information: Sites across the United States, Italy and Spain contributed samples from acute and convalescent COVID-19. PBMCs, B-cell-depleted T cells, or T cells provided the cDNA or gDNA that made up the material.

The authors' processing: How many nucleated cells were present was estimated from reference gene primer amplification. Method: immunoSEQ multiplex PCR; TCRdb's copy keeps in-frame clones and lacks some. That table gives V, J and clone size, and the DNA gave D and trimming. In the table there are over 120,000 clones, more than 60% of which are singletons. This clone was found once. Sequencing was carried out using peripheral blood. This TCR was recovered from a woman aged 60-75 years with acute or convalescent COVID-19.

This chain's CDR3 is CAIGATANPQQPLHF. In DNA form, the CDR3 reads TGTGCCATCGGCGCGACAGCGAACCCGCAGCAACCCCTCCACTTT. The rearrangement joins TRBV10-3 to TRBJ1-6, with D possibly being TRBD1 (5 bases). The CDR3 length is 15 residues. V shed 8 bases and J shed 12 bases, with 23 bases lying between them. Germline V gene data show CDR1 as ENHRY and CDR2 as SYGVKD.